This T cell receptor (beta chain) was sequenced in a study of control samples from healthy donors and cancer patients (dated by TCRdb to between 2020 and 2021). The CDR3, from cysteine to phenylalanine, totals 21 residues. Only the CDR3 region is kept as DNA, spanning 63 bases read in frame from base 1. Library creation used the immunoSEQ multiplex PCR assay. TCRdb stores this immuneACCESS table with in-frame sequences only. Part of the clones is absent; in the studies checked, under half of the shortfall reflects unresolved V genes, and no reason is known for the rest. The table for this sample lists 400,000 to 500,000 clones; around nine tenths of them were counted only once. About 6.3% of the sample rests with the top ten. Concerning this clone: Its antigen is still unknown. One base away there is no much larger clone; base qualities are not given.

The chain couples TRBV21-1 to TRBJ2-2; TRBD1, the table's D call, was not compared with the DNA. TRBV21-1 is assigned pseudogene status. Sample: PBMCs. The sequence was obtained from a man aged 40-49 years with head and neck cancer. The sequenced DNA: TGTGCCAGCAGCAAAGTTCAAGCCCCATCCGGGACAGGGCCGTCGGCCGGGGAGCTGTTTTTT. Its amino acids are CASSKVQAPSGTGPSAGELFF.